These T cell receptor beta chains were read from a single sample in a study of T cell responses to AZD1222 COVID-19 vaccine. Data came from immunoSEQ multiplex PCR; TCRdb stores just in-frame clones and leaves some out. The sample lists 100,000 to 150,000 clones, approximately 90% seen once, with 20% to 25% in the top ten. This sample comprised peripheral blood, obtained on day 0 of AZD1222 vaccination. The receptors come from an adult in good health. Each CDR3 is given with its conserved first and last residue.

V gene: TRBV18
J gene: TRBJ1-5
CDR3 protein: CASSPGTGDQPQHF

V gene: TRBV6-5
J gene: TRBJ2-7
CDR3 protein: CASTPRGRAHYEQYF

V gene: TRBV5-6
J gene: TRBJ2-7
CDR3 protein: CASSHYQEQYF

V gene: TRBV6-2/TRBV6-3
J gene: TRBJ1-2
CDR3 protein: CASSAWTARFGYTF

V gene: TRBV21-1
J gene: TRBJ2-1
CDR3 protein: CASSPTGQFWEQFF

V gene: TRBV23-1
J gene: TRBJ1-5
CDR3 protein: CANAPGPWEQPQHF

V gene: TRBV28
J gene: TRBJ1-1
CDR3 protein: CASSYSGQSRAFF

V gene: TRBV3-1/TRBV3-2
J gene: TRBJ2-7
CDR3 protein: CASSLNSYEQYF

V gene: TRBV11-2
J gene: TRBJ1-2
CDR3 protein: CASSLGGWGAAYGYTF

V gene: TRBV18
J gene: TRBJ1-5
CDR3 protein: CASSPSSGRYNQPQHF

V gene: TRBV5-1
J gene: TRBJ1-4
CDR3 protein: CASSPGGDTKLFF

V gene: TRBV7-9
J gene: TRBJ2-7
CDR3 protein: CASSFQTSGGSYEQYF

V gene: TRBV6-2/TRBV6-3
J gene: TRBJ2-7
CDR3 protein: CASSYQAGGADEQYF

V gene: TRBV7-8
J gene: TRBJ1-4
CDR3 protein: CASSLDGANEKLFF

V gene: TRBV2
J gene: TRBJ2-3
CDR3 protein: CASSESGLARDTQYF

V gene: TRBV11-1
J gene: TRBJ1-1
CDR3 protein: CASSLKSGLMNTEAFF

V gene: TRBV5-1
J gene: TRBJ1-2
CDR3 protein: CASSLGLQQGTGDGYTF

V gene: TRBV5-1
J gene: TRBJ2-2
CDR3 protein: CASSFGRVDTGELFF

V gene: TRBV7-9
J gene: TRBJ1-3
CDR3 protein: CASSPPGMSSGNTIYF

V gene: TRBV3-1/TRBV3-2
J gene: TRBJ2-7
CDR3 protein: CASRRTGGYSDEQYF

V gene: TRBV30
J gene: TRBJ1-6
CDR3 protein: CAWTRETWGSYNSPLHF

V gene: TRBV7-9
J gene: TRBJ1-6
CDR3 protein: CASSLAGGNSPLHF

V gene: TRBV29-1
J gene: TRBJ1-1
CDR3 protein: CSVNPFTEAFF

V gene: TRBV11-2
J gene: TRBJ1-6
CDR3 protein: CASSLVSGHYNSPLHF

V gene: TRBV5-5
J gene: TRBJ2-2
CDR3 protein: CASSLWGPNTGELFF

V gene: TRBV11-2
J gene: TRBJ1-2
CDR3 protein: CASSQPWDATGTADYGYTF

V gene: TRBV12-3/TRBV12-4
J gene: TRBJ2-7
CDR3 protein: CASSFNGAYEQYF

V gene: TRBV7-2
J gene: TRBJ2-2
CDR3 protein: CASSPTYTGELFF

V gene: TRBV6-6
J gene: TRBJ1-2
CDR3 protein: CASRTRDRGDGYTF

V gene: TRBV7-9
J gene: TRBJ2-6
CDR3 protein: CASSLGTVGSGANVLTF